This T cell receptor (beta chain) was sequenced for a study of T cell changes during pregnancy in multiple sclerosis. Clones were read by immunoSEQ multiplex PCR, and TCRdb kept only the in-frame ones, dropping some. The profile shows about 67,000 clones, more than 85% of them singletons. This receptor was obtained from a female donor with multiple sclerosis, enrolled in a pregnancy study. Sample: peripheral blood, taken in the second trimester of pregnancy.

CDR3 protein: CASSFLSGNTIYF. The CDR3 DNA reads TGTGCCAGCAGTTTCCTATCTGGAAACACCATATATTTT. The chain couples TRBV27 to TRBJ1-3; D is uncertain. Germline V gives CDR1 MNHEY, CDR2 SMNVEV (reference sequence). CDR3 size: 13 residues. Trimming took 3 bases from V and 1 from J, leaving 4 bases between them.